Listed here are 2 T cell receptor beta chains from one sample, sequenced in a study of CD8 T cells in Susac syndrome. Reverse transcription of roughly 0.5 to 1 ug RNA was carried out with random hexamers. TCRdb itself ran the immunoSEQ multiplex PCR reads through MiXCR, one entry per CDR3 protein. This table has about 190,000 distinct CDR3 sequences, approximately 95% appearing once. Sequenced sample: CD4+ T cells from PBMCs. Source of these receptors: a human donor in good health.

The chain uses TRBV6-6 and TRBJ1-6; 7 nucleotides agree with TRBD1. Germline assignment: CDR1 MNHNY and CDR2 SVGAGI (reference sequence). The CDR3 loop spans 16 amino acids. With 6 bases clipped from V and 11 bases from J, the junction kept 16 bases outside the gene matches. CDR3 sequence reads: CASRPRQGLNSTPLHF. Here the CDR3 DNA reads TGTGCCAGCAGACCAAGACAGGGACTTAACAGCACACCCCTCCACTTT.

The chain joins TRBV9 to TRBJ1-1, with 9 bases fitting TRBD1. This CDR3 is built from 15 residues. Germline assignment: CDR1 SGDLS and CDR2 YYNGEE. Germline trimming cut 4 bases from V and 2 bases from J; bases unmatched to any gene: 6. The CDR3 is CASSPQGAVNTEAFF. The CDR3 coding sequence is TGTGCCAGCAGCCCACAGGGGGCAGTTAACACTGAAGCTTTCTTT.